These T cell receptor beta chains were read from a single sample in a study of shared clonotypes between healthy human individuals. Repertoires were generated with immunoSEQ multiplex PCR, while TCRdb's copy carries only in-frame clones and drops some. The table records more than 2 million clones, approximately 94% of them present only once. Sequenced: naive CD8+ T cells sorted from blood. These receptors originate from a man in his late teens or twenties in good health. The CDR3 runs from the conserved cysteine through the conserved F or W. The order of the fields is J gene, V gene, clone size, D gene, CDR3 DNA, CDR3 protein. D genes are given only for firm matches. For some rows the clone size is stated as once, few or many, or as a class when expanded; others skip it.

J: TRBJ1-5; V: TRBV18; size: NA; D: TRBD1; DNA: TGTGCCAGCTCACCAAAGGACAGGGTAGAGGATCAGCCCCAGCATTTT; CDR3: CASSPKDRVEDQPQHF
J: TRBJ2-5; V: TRBV28; size: NA; D: TRBD2; DNA: TGTGCCAGCAGTTTTTTACTAGCGGGAGAGACCCAGTACTTC; CDR3: CASSFLLAGETQYF
J: TRBJ2-7; V: TRBV6-5; size: once; D: TRBD1; DNA: TGTGCCAGCAGTTACTCGACAGGGCCCCTGGCCTACGAGCAGTACTTC; CDR3: CASSYSTGPLAYEQYF
J: TRBJ2-2; V: TRBV5-1; size: once; D: NA; DNA: TGCGCCAGCAGCCCCGGCCCCGGGAGTTCCGGGGAGCTGTTTTTT; CDR3: CASSPGPGSSGELFF
J: TRBJ2-3; V: TRBV5-6; size: NA; D: NA; DNA: TGTGCCAGCAGCCAAGGGGGTCGGAGCACAGATACGCAGTATTTT; CDR3: CASSQGGRSTDTQYF
J: TRBJ1-5; V: TRBV7-2; size: NA; D: NA; DNA: TGTGCCAGCAGCGCTTCCATCAATCAGCCCCAGCATTTT; CDR3: CASSASINQPQHF
J: TRBJ2-7; V: TRBV6-6; size: NA; D: NA; DNA: TGTGCCAGCAGGTCGGTTGCCTACGAGCAGTACTTC; CDR3: CASRSVAYEQYF
J: TRBJ1-6; V: TRBV6-1; size: NA; D: NA; DNA: TGTGCCAGCAGTGATTGGGGTGTCTACTATAATTCACCCCTCCACTTT; CDR3: CASSDWGVYYNSPLHF
J: TRBJ2-7; V: TRBV14; size: NA; D: NA; DNA: TGTGCCAGCAGCCAAGATCGGGTTATGTCAGGGCAGGCTTACTACGAGCAGTACTTC; CDR3: CASSQDRVMSGQAYYEQYF
J: TRBJ2-1; V: TRBV4-2; size: NA; D: NA; DNA: TGTGCCAGCAGCCAAGACGTACTGGACAATGAGCAGTTCTTC; CDR3: CASSQDVLDNEQFF
J: TRBJ2-7; V: TRBV7-2; size: once; D: NA; DNA: TGTGCCAGCAGCTTTTTTCCCGAGAGCGGAGCCTACGAGCAGTACTTC; CDR3: CASSFFPESGAYEQYF
J: TRBJ2-2; V: TRBV27; size: NA; D: NA; DNA: TGTGCCAGCAGTTTTGGGACCAACACCGGGGAGCTGTTTTTT; CDR3: CASSFGTNTGELFF
J: TRBJ2-7; V: TRBV5-1; size: NA; D: NA; DNA: TGCGCCAGCAGCTACACGGTAGGGGGAACCTACGAGCAGTACTTC; CDR3: CASSYTVGGTYEQYF
J: TRBJ1-6; V: TRBV6-4; size: NA; D: NA; DNA: TGTGCCAGCAGTGACAGGGTGGGTTCACCCCTCCACTTT; CDR3: CASSDRVGSPLHF
J: TRBJ2-3; V: TRBV5-1; size: NA; D: TRBD2; DNA: TGCGCCAGCAGCTTGGAACTAGCGGGGGTAGATACGCAGTATTTT; CDR3: CASSLELAGVDTQYF
J: TRBJ2-7; V: TRBV7-9; size: NA; D: TRBD1; DNA: TGTGCCAGCAGCACAGAGGAGACAGGGATCTACGAGCAGTACTTC; CDR3: CASSTEETGIYEQYF
J: TRBJ1-5; V: TRBV28; size: NA; D: TRBD1; DNA: TGTGCCAGCAGTCCGGACAGGGAGGGTCTGAATCAGCCCCAGCATTTT; CDR3: CASSPDREGLNQPQHF
J: TRBJ2-2; V: TRBV21-1; size: NA; D: NA; DNA: TGTGCCAGCAGCAAAGAAGAGACAGGGAGCACCGGGGAGCTGTTTTTT; CDR3: CASSKEETGSTGELFF
J: TRBJ2-7; V: TRBV13; size: NA; D: TRBD1; DNA: TGTGCCAGCAGCTTTGACAGGGGGAACGAGCAGTACTTC; CDR3: CASSFDRGNEQYF
J: TRBJ1-1; V: TRBV30; size: NA; D: NA; DNA: TGTGCCTGGGGGCGTGGGGGAACTGAAGCTTTCTTT; CDR3: CAWGRGGTEAFF
J: TRBJ2-1; V: TRBV4-3; size: NA; D: TRBD2; DNA: TGCGCCAGCAGCCAAGATATCAGCGGGAGTCCCTGGGATGAGCAGTTCTTC; CDR3: CASSQDISGSPWDEQFF
J: TRBJ2-1; V: TRBV5-6; size: NA; D: NA; DNA: TGTGCCAGCAGCTCCCTAGTTGAGCAGTTCTTC; CDR3: CASSSLVEQFF
J: TRBJ1-2; V: TRBV5-4; size: NA; D: NA; DNA: TGTGCCAGCAGCTTGGTGGGGGCGGGCTATGGCTACACCTTC; CDR3: CASSLVGAGYGYTF
J: TRBJ1-1; V: TRBV2; size: NA; D: NA; DNA: TGTGCCAGCAGTGAAGGACGGATGAACACTGAAGCTTTCTTT; CDR3: CASSEGRMNTEAFF
J: TRBJ2-7; V: TRBV28; size: once; D: NA; DNA: TGTGCCAGCAGTCTGGGGGCAGGAACCTCCTACGAGCAGTACTTC; CDR3: CASSLGAGTSYEQYF
J: TRBJ2-2; V: TRBV5-1; size: NA; D: NA; DNA: TGCGCCAGCAGCTTGGCGTGGGAGGCGAACACCGGGGAGCTGTTTTTT; CDR3: CASSLAWEANTGELFF
J: TRBJ2-7; V: TRBV2; size: NA; D: NA; DNA: TGTGCCAGCAGTGTTGGGCAGGGCTACGAGCAGTACTTC; CDR3: CASSVGQGYEQYF
J: TRBJ1-2; V: TRBV6-1; size: NA; D: NA; DNA: TGTGCCAGCAGTGCACCCCCGGGGGGCGTATCTAACTATGGCTACACCTTC; CDR3: CASSAPPGGVSNYGYTF
J: TRBJ1-1; V: TRBV5-6; size: NA; D: NA; DNA: TGTGCCAGCAGCTTGATAGGGGGGACTGAAGCTTTCTTT; CDR3: CASSLIGGTEAFF
J: TRBJ1-2; V: TRBV6-5; size: NA; D: NA; DNA: TGTGCCAGCAGTTACTCGGTGGGAAACTATGGCTACACCTTC; CDR3: CASSYSVGNYGYTF
J: TRBJ2-1; V: TRBV7-6; size: NA; D: NA; DNA: TGTGCCAGCAGCTTAGGGGCAGGGTTCTCCTACAATGAGCAGTTCTTC; CDR3: CASSLGAGFSYNEQFF
J: TRBJ1-5; V: TRBV7-8; size: NA; D: TRBD1; DNA: TGTGCCAGCAGCACTGGACAGGGAGTTCTTATCAATCAGCCCCAGCATTTT; CDR3: CASSTGQGVLINQPQHF
J: TRBJ2-7; V: TRBV11-3; size: NA; D: TRBD1; DNA: TGTGCCAGCAGCCCGGGACAGGGATACTACGAGCAGTACTTC; CDR3: CASSPGQGYYEQYF
J: TRBJ2-7; V: TRBV2; size: NA; D: TRBD2; DNA: TGTGCCAGCAGCGCCCTGGCGCGGGAGGGCCGGGGATACGAGCAGTACTTC; CDR3: CASSALAREGRGYEQYF
J: TRBJ1-1; V: TRBV7-8; size: NA; D: NA; DNA: TGTGCCAGCAGCCCCGACGGAACTGAAGCTTTCTTT; CDR3: CASSPDGTEAFF
J: TRBJ2-4; V: TRBV18; size: NA; D: NA; DNA: TGTGCCAGCTCGCTCTCCGGCGGGGATTTTAAAAACATTCAGTACTTC; CDR3: CASSLSGGDFKNIQYF
J: TRBJ2-7; V: TRBV7-3; size: NA; D: NA; DNA: TGTGCCAGCAGCCCCGGACAAGGCCCATCCTACGAGCAGTACTTC; CDR3: CASSPGQGPSYEQYF